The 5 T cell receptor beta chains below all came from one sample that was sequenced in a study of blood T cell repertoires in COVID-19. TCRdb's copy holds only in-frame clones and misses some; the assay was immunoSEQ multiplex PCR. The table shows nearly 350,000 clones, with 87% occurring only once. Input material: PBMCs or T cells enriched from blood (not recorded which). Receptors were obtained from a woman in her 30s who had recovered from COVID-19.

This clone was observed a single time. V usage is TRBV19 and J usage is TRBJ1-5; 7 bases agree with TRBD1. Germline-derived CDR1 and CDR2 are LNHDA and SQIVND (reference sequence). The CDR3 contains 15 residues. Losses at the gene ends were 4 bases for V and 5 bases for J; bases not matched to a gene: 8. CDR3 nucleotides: TGTGCCAGTAGTACGGGACAGTGGAGCTATCAGCCCCAGCATTTT. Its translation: CASSTGQWSYQPQHF.

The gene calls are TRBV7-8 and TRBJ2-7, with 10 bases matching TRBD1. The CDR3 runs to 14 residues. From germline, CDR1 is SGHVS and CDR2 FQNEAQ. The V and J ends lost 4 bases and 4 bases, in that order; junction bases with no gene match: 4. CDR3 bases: TGTGCCAGCAGCTGGACAGGGGGTAGTTACGAGCAGTACTTC. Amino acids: CASSWTGGSYEQYF.

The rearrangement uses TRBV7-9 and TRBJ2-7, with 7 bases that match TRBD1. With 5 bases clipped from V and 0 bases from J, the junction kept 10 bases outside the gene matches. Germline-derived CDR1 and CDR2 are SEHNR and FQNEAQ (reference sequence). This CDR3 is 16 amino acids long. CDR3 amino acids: CASSPTGLVGSYEQYF. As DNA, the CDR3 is TGTGCCAGCAGCCCGACAGGGTTGGTAGGCTCCTACGAGCAGTACTTC.

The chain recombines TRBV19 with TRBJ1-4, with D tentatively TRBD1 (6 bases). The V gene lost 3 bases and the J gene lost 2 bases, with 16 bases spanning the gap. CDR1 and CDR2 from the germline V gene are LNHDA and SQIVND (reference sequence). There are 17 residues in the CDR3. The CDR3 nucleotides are TGTGCCAGTAGTATCGGGTCGCGGGGGGCGACTAATGAAAAACTGTTTTTT. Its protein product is CASSIGSRGATNEKLFF. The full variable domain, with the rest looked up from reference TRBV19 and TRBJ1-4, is DGGITQSPKYLFRKEGQNVTLSCEQNLNHDAMYWYRQDPGQGLRLIYYSQIVNDFQKGDIAEGYSVSREKKESFPLTVTSAQKNPTAFYLCASSIGSRGATNEKLFFGSGTQLSVL.

The CDR3 protein is CAGDRGNTIYF. The CDR3 DNA reads as TGTGCCGGGGACAGAGGAAACACCATATATTTT. V gene TRBV30 combines with J gene TRBJ1-3, with 7 bases identical to TRBD1. The J segment lost 4 bases and the V segment lost 8 bases, leaving 2 bases of the junction unmatched. This CDR3 contains 11 residues. Per germline, CDR1 GTSNPN and CDR2 SVGIG (reference sequence).